This TCR beta chain is from a study of shared clonotypes between healthy human individuals. Across the whole study: Donor ages ranged 18 to 49 years: two women, three men.

Study conclusions and caveats: Clonotypes shared by all four sorted-subset donors had higher generation probabilities than non-shared clonotypes.

This was a deep-level run. Only in-frame clones appear in the TCRdb table, and some are missing; sequencing was by immunoSEQ multiplex PCR. The sample yields about 820,000 clones, roughly 92% seen once. As for this clone: The target antigen is unknown.

This CDR3 region has 13 residues. The V end lost 3 bases, the J end lost 5 bases, and 13 bases lay between the germline ends. In germline, CDR1 is SQVTM, CDR2 ANQGSEA. As defined, naive CD8 cells were CD45RO-negative and positively selected for CCR7, with terminally differentiated effector memory CD45RA+ cells excluded. The receptor was derived from a man between 25 and 39 years old in good health. J is TRBJ1-1 and V is TRBV29-1; tentative D call: TRBD1 (5 bases). The sequencing sample was made of naive CD8+ T cells sorted from blood. The CDR3, as DNA: TGCAGCGTTGACAGGGCAGGAGGAACTGAAGCTTTCTTT. Its translation: CSVDRAGGTEAFF. Looking up the rest from reference TRBV29-1 and TRBJ1-1 gives the full variable domain: SAVISQKPSRDICQRGTSLTIQCQVDSQVTMMFWYRQQPGQSLTLIATANQGSEATYESGFVIDKFPISRPNLTFSTLTVSNMSPEDSSIYLCSVDRAGGTEAFFGQGTRLTVV.